The clone carrying this T cell receptor beta chain was recorded a few times. This specimen belongs to a study of blood T cells in healthy people across ages. Turning to the study itself: Roughly one uniquely barcoded beta molecule per two T cells was captured.

Through a sample-barcoded 5' primer and a J-beta primer mix, a second PCR was run for roughly 6 to 11 cycles. A template-switch adaptor with 12 random nucleotides tagged each cDNA molecule. One entry per CDR3 protein, called by TCRdb with MiXCR from the 5' RACE reads. The sample holds some 900,000 distinct CDR3 sequences, about 44% seen once. Sample donors were healthy Caucasian individuals that came from Russia, aged roughly 6 to 95. Donors gave about 9.3 milliliters of peripheral blood apiece. The germline CDR1 and CDR2 sequences are MNHNY and SVGAGI (reference sequence). The CDR3 consists of 16 residues. Trimming cost V 10 bases and J 0 bases; bases outside gene matches: 9.

The chain uses TRBV6-6 and TRBJ2-6; 7 nucleotides align to TRBD1. The receptor comes from a man aged 25-45 years in good health. The source material was blood. CDR3 sequence (DNA): TGTGCCATCCCGGACAGGACTGGCTCTGGGGCCAACGTCCTGACTTTC. Its protein product is CAIPDRTGSGANVLTF.